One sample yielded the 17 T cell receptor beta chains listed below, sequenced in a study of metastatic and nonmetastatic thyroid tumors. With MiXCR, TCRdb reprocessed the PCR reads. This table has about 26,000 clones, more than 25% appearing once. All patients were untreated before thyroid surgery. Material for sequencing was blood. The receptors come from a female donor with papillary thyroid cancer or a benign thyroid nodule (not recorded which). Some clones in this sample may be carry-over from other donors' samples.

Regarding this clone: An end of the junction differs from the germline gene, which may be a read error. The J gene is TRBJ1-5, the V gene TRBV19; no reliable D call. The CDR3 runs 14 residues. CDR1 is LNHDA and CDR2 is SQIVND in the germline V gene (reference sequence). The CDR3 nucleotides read TGTGCCATTAGTATTTCGGGCGGGTCTGGGCCCCAGCATTTT. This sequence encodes CAISISGGSGPQHF.

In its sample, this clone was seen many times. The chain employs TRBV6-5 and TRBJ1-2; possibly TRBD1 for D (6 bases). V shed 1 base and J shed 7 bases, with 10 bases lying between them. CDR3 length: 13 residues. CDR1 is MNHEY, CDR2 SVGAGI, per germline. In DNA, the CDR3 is TGTGCCAGCAGTTACTGGGGAGGGGGTGGCTACACCTTC. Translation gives CASSYWGGGGYTF.

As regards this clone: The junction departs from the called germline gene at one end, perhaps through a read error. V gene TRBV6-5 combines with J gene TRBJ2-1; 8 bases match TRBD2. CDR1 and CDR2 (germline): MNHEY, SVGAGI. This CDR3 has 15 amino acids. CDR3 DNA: TGTGCCGGCAGTTACGAGACTAGCGAGAACAATGAGCAGTTCTTC. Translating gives CAGSYETSENNEQFF.

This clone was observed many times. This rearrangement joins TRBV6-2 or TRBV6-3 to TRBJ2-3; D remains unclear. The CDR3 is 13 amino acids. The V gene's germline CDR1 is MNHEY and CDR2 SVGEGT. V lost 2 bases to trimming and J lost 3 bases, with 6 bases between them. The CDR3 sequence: CASSYRVTDTQYF. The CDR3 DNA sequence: TGTGCCAGCAGTTACAGGGTTACAGATACGCAGTATTTT.

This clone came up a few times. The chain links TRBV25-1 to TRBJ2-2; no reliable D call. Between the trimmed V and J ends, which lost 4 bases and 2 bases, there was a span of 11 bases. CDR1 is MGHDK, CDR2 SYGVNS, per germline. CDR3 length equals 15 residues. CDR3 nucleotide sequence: TGTGCCAGCAGTGTGTTGGATGGTAACACCGGGGAGCTGTTTTTT. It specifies CASSVLDGNTGELFF.

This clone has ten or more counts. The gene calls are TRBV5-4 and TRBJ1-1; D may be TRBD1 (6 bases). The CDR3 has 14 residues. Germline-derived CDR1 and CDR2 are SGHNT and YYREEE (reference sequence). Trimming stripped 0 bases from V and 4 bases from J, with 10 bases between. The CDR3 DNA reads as TGTGCCAGCAGCTTGGTGCAGGGGACCACTGAAGCTTTCTTT. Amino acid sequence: CASSLVQGTTEAFF.

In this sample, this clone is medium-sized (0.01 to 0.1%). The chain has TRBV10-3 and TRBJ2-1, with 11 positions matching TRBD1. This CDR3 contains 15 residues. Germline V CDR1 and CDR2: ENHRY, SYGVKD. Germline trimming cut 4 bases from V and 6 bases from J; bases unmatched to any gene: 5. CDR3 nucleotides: TGTGCCATCAGTGTAGGACAGGGGGCGGGCAATGAGCAGTTCTTC. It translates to CAISVGQGAGNEQFF.

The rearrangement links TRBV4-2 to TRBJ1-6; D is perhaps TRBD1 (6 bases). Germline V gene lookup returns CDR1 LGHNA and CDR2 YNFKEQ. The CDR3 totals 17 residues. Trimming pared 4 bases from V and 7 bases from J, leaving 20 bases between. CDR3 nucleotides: TGTGCCAGCAGCCCAGAAGGGGGGGGTTCGGTCAATTCACCCCTCCACTTT. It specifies CASSPEGGGSVNSPLHF.

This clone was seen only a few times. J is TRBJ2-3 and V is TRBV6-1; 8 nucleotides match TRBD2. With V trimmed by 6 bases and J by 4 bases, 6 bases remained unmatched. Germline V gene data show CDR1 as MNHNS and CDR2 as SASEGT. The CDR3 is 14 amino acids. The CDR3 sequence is CASRTRAGADTQYF. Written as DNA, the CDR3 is TGTGCCAGCAGGACCCGAGCGGGAGCAGATACGCAGTATTTT.

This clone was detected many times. The CDR3 spells CASSVETVREQYV. The CDR3 bases are TGTGCCAGCAGTGTTGAAACGGTTCGCGAGCAGTACGTC. The rearrangement joins TRBV2 to TRBJ2-7; D not resolved. Trimming pared 4 bases from V and 6 bases from J, leaving 13 bases between. CDR1 is SNHLY and CDR2 is FYNNEI in the germline V gene. The CDR3 covers 13 residues.

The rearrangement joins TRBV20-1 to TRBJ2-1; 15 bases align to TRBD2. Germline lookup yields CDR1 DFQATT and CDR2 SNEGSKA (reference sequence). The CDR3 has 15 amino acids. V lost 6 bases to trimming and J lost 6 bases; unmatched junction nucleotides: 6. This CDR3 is CSARTSGRVFNEQFF. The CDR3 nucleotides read TGCAGTGCAAGGACTAGCGGGAGGGTATTCAATGAGCAGTTCTTC.

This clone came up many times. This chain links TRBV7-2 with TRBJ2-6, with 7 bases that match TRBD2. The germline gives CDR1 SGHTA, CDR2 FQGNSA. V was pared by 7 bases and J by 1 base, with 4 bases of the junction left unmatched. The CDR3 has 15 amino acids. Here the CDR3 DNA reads TGTGCCAGCAACCTGGGAGGGTCTGGGGCCAACGTCCTGACTTTC. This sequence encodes CASNLGGSGANVLTF.

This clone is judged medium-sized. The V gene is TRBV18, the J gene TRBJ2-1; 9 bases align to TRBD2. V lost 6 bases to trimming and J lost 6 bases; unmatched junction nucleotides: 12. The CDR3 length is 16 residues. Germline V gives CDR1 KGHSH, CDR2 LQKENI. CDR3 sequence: CASSPQPGLASNEQFF. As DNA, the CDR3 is TGTGCCAGCTCCCCCCAACCGGGACTAGCCTCCAATGAGCAGTTCTTC.

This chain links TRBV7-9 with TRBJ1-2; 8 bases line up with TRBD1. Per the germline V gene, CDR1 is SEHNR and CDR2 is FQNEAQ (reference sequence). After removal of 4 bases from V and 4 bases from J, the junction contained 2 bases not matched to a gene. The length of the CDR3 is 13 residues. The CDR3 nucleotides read TGTGCCAGCAGCTCAGGGGGCGGCTATGGCTACACCTTC. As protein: CASSSGGGYGYTF. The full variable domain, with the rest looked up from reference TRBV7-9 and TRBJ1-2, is DTGVSQNPRHKITKRGQNVTFRCDPISEHNRLYWYRQTLGQGPEFLTYFQNEAQLEKSRLLSDRFSAERPKGSFSTLEIQRTEQGDSAMYLCASSSGGGYGYTFGSGTRLTVV.

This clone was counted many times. Here the CDR3 reads CASSVGGVARNEQFF. DNA for the CDR3: TGTGCCAGCAGCGTAGGGGGAGTAGCGCGGAATGAGCAGTTCTTC. This sequence joins TRBV9 and TRBJ2-1; D is possibly TRBD2 (5 bases). Trimming took 0 bases from V and 7 from J, leaving 14 bases between them. The CDR3 runs 15 residues. Germline V gene sequence: CDR1 SGDLS, CDR2 YYNGEE.

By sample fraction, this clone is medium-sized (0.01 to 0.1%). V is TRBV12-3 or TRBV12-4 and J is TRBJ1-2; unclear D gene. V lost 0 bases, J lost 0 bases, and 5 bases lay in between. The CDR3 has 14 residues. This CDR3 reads CASSLAGTNYGYTF. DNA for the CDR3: TGTGCCAGCAGTTTAGCAGGCACTAACTATGGCTACACCTTC.

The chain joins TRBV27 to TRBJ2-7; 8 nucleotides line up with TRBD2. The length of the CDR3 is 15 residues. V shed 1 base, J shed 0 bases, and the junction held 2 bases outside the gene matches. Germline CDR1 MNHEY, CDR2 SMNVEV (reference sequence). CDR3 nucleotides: TGTGCCAGCAGTTTATACGGGAGGGCCTCCTACGAGCAGTACTTC. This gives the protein CASSLYGRASYEQYF.